What follows are 15 T cell receptor beta chains derived from one specimen sequenced in a study of shared clonotypes between healthy human individuals. Clones were read by immunoSEQ multiplex PCR, and TCRdb kept only the in-frame ones, dropping some. The table lists some 2.4 million clones, 80% to 95% of them singletons. Input material: naive CD4+ T cells from PBMCs. Stated subset: CD45RA+ positively selected. The receptors derive from a man aged 18 to 30 in good health. Some clones in this sample may be carry-over from other donors' samples.

The V gene is TRBV7-3, the J gene TRBJ2-7; no firm D call. Germline-derived CDR1 and CDR2 are SGHTA and FQGTGA. V lost 2 bases to trimming and J lost 4 bases, with 12 bases between them. The CDR3 is 14 residues long. CDR3 protein: CASSLQATSYEQYF. The CDR3 DNA reads as TGTGCCAGCAGCTTACAGGCTACTTCGTACGAGCAGTACTTC. Full variable domain (remainder filled in from reference TRBV7-3 and TRBJ2-7): GAGVSQTPSNKVTEKGKYVELRCDPISGHTALYWYRQSLGQGPEFLIYFQGTGAADDSGLPNDRFFAVRPEGSVSTLKIQRTERGDSAVYLCASSLQATSYEQYFGPGTRLTVT.

Note on this clone: The conserved phenylalanine or tryptophan normally closing the CDR3 is absent here, so this likely arose from a read error. This sequence joins TRBV27 and TRBJ2-7; 8 bases line up with TRBD1. This CDR3 region has 15 residues. Germline lookup yields CDR1 MNHEY and CDR2 SMNVEV (reference sequence). The trim removed 4 bases at V and 2 bases at J, leaving 7 bases unmatched. The CDR3 region has the DNA TGTGCCAGCAGTTCGACAGGGGTCCGAACCTACGAGCAGTACCTC. It specifies CASSSTGVRTYEQYL.

This rearrangement joins TRBV6-9 to TRBJ1-1, with 7 bases that match TRBD1. This CDR3 has 18 residues. Losses at the gene ends were 2 bases for V and 5 bases for J; bases not matched to a gene: 17. The germline gives CDR1 MNHGY, CDR2 SVAAGI. The CDR3 loop reads CASSYHTAYRGVGTEAFF. The CDR3 DNA sequence: TGTGCCAGCAGTTATCACACCGCGTACAGGGGTGTTGGGACTGAAGCTTTCTTT.

This chain connects TRBV18 to TRBJ2-2; D gene unclear. The germline V and J ends were trimmed by 3 bases and 6 bases, with 17 bases remaining between them. The CDR3 covers 16 residues. Looked up from germline, CDR1 is KGHSH and CDR2 is LQKENI. CDR3 loop: CASSPPMAPLAGELFF. CDR3 DNA sequence: TGTGCCAGCTCACCTCCCATGGCGCCGCTGGCCGGGGAGCTGTTTTTT.

The CDR3 loop is CSVELGRAAYNEQFF. As DNA, the CDR3 is TGCAGCGTTGAGTTGGGTCGGGCCGCCTACAATGAGCAGTTCTTC. This chain uses TRBV29-1 with TRBJ2-1; D remains ambiguous. There are 15 residues in the CDR3. The V end was cut by 3 bases, the J end by 2 bases, with 14 bases between. Germline loops: CDR1 SQVTM, CDR2 ANQGSEA.

This CDR3 is CASSTDRGGNQQETQYF. CDR3 in DNA: TGTGCCAGCAGTACGGATAGGGGCGGGAACCAGCAAGAGACCCAGTACTTC. The J gene is TRBJ2-5, the V gene TRBV28; TRBD2 is a possible D gene (6 bases). The CDR3 totals 17 residues. V was pared by 5 bases and J by 2 bases, with 21 bases between. Germline assignment: CDR1 MDHEN and CDR2 SYDVKM.

This clone appeared a single time. The chain joins TRBV2 to TRBJ1-5; 10 bases are a match to TRBD1. The CDR3 is 15 amino acids. V lost 7 bases to trimming and J lost 6 bases; unmatched junction nucleotides: 9. Germline CDR1 SNHLY, CDR2 FYNNEI. CDR3 protein: CASTLRTGGGQPQHF. The CDR3 DNA follows: TGTGCCAGCACCCTCAGGACAGGGGGGGGTCAGCCCCAGCATTTT.

The V gene is TRBV30, the J gene TRBJ2-3, with D hard to call. Germline CDR1 reads GTSNPN; CDR2 reads SVGIG (reference sequence). The germline V and J ends were trimmed by 0 bases and 2 bases, with 9 bases remaining between them. CDR3 length: 14 residues. CDR3 residues: CAWSVRENTDTQYF. CDR3 DNA: TGTGCCTGGAGTGTCCGAGAAAACACAGATACGCAGTATTTT.

This chain uses TRBV7-9 with TRBJ1-4; D is perhaps TRBD1 (6 bases). The CDR3 is 14 amino acids. Per the germline V gene, CDR1 is SEHNR and CDR2 is FQNEAQ (reference sequence). Deletions cut 2 bases from V and 8 bases from J, with 12 bases between. The CDR3: CASSLRGAGEKLFF. CDR3 DNA sequence: TGTGCCAGCAGCTTACGGGGGGCAGGAGAAAAACTGTTTTTT.

The gene calls are TRBV5-6 and TRBJ1-4, with 7 bases that match TRBD1. There are 14 residues in the CDR3. Germline V gives CDR1 SGHDT, CDR2 YYEEEE. V was pared by 2 bases and J by 4 bases, with 2 bases of the junction left unmatched. The CDR3 DNA sequence: TGTGCCAGCAGCTTACAGGGGCATAATGAAAAACTGTTTTTT. Residues: CASSLQGHNEKLFF.

This chain joins TRBV6-6 and TRBJ2-2; 7 bases agree with TRBD1. The CDR3 runs 16 residues. J gave up 3 bases and V 4 bases, and 8 bases lay outside the gene matches. Germline loops: CDR1 MNHNY, CDR2 SVGAGI (reference sequence). The CDR3 loop reads CASSFNRGADTGELFF. The CDR3 DNA follows: TGTGCCAGCAGTTTCAACAGGGGAGCGGACACCGGGGAGCTGTTTTTT.

This clone was counted a single time. This chain uses TRBV28 with TRBJ2-7, with 7 bases aligning to TRBD1. This CDR3 comprises 15 residues. Looked up from germline, CDR1 is MDHEN and CDR2 is SYDVKM. The V gene end was trimmed by 2 bases and the J gene end by 2 bases; junction bases not matched to a gene: 6. The CDR3 DNA is TGTGCCAGCAGTTTAGAGTCCGACAGGGCCTACGAGCAGTACTTC. It is translated as CASSLESDRAYEQYF.

This clone has just one count. This sample includes further DNA sequences coding for the same CDR3. The chain joins TRBV5-1 to TRBJ2-5, with TRBD1 matching 10 bases. V dropped 3 bases and J dropped 5; count of bases not matched to a gene: 4. The CDR3 sequence is 14 residues long. CDR1 and CDR2 from the germline V gene are SGHRS and YFSETQ. The CDR3 DNA is TGCGCCAGCAGCTGGGGACAGGGGTTGGAGACCCAGTACTTC. This translates into CASSWGQGLETQYF.

Only one count was recorded for this clone. The chain links TRBV28 to TRBJ1-4; D possibly corresponds to TRBD1 (5 bases). V dropped 6 bases and J dropped 7 bases, with 15 bases sitting between them. Germline V CDR1 and CDR2: MDHEN, SYDVKM. The length of the CDR3 is 14 residues. CDR3 in DNA: TGTGCCAGCAGCGTCACAGGAATCGCTGAAAAACTGTTTTTT. Translated, it gives CASSVTGIAEKLFF.

The chain employs TRBV27 and TRBJ1-5; 7 nucleotides align to TRBD1. V lost 6 bases, J lost 4 bases, and 12 bases stayed unmatched. Germline V gene sequence: CDR1 MNHEY, CDR2 SMNVEV (reference sequence). The length of the CDR3 is 16 residues. The DNA for the CDR3 is TGTGCCAGCAGCAGGACACAGACAGGGCAAAATCAGCCCCAGCATTTT. Its protein product is CASSRTQTGQNQPQHF.